These T cell receptor beta chains were read from a single sample in a study of T cell changes during pregnancy in multiple sclerosis. Sequenced by immunoSEQ multiplex PCR; TCRdb stores in-frame clones only, minus some. The sample contains tens of thousands of clones, 89% of which appear only once. Material: CD8+ T cells from peripheral blood mononuclear cells, obtained in the third trimester of pregnancy. Receptors were obtained from a female donor with multiple sclerosis, enrolled in a pregnancy study. The CDR3 runs from the conserved cysteine through the conserved F or W. A D gene is named only where the DNA matches it firmly. A row's size may be missing; if present it is once, few, many or a size class.

TRBV4-3	NA	NA	TRBJ1-1	CASSQEGGAVTEAFF	TGCGCCAGCAGCCAAGAAGGTGGGGCAGTCACTGAAGCTTTCTTT
TRBV7-9	TRBD2	NA	TRBJ2-1	CASSSTLAGAYNEQFF	TGTGCCAGCAGCTCTACACTAGCGGGGGCCTACAATGAGCAGTTCTTC
TRBV5-6	TRBD1	NA	TRBJ1-1	CASSLDMGQGFSLGAFF	TGTGCCAGCAGCTTGGATATGGGACAGGGATTTAGCTTGGGGGCTTTCTTT
TRBV19	NA	NA	TRBJ2-1	CASSIELANEQFF	TGTGCCAGTAGTATAGAGCTAGCGAATGAGCAGTTCTTC
TRBV27	TRBD2	NA	TRBJ2-7	CASSLNGRGDEQYF	TGTGCCAGCAGTTTAAACGGGAGGGGTGACGAGCAGTACTTC
TRBV27	NA	NA	TRBJ1-2	CASSLGTGYGYTF	TGTGCCAGCAGTTTAGGGACTGGATATGGCTACACCTTC
TRBV27	NA	NA	TRBJ2-5	CASSLLGGGETQYF	TGTGCCAGCAGTTTGTTGGGGGGTGGGGAGACCCAGTACTTC
TRBV19	TRBD2	NA	TRBJ2-1	CASSPTSGGFNEQFF	TGTGCCAGTAGTCCGACTAGCGGGGGTTTCAATGAGCAGTTCTTC
TRBV5-6	TRBD1	NA	TRBJ2-7	CASSIYSSGGYEQYF	TGTGCCAGCAGCATATATTCTTCAGGGGGCTACGAGCAGTACTTC
TRBV6-1	TRBD1	few	TRBJ1-6	CASSAEEGGGNSPLHF	TGTGCCAGCAGTGCTGAAGAAGGGGGCGGGAATTCACCCCTCCACTTT
TRBV7-9	TRBD2	NA	TRBJ2-3	CASSGGTSGRVDTQYF	TGTGCCAGCAGCGGGGGGACTAGCGGGAGGGTGGATACGCAGTATTTT
TRBV28	NA	NA	TRBJ2-3	CASSSRQFPDTQYF	TGTGCCAGCAGTTCTCGACAGTTTCCAGATACGCAGTATTTT
TRBV4-2	TRBD1	NA	TRBJ1-1	CASSQDPWTGYTEAFF	TGTGCCAGCAGCCAAGATCCTTGGACAGGCTACACTGAAGCTTTCTTT
TRBV7-6	NA	NA	TRBJ1-1	CASSLGSGDSEAFF	TGTGCCAGCAGCTTAGGATCAGGGGATTCTGAAGCTTTCTTT
TRBV6-1	TRBD1	NA	TRBJ1-6	CASSKPRTGVSPLHF	TGTGCCAGCAGTAAACCCCGGACAGGGGTCTCACCCCTCCACTTT